This is a list of T cell receptor beta chains from one sample in a study of CD8 T cells in Susac syndrome. TCRdb re-analysed the immunoSEQ multiplex PCR reads in MiXCR, keeping a single row per CDR3 protein. The sample carries more than 150,000 distinct CDR3 sequences, 95% recorded once. Sequences were obtained from CD8+ T cells from PBMCs. Receptors were obtained from a human donor with Susac syndrome. The CDR3 runs from the conserved cysteine through the conserved F or W. The D gene is left open where the match is weak. Rows may omit the clone size; those that give it use once, few, many or a size class.

CDR3 length | J gene | clone size | V gene | D gene | CDR3 protein | CDR3 DNA
12 | TRBJ1-2 | . | TRBV5-1 | . | CASSTSRIGYTF | TGCGCCAGCAGCACCAGCAGGATTGGCTACACCTTC
17 | TRBJ2-3 | . | TRBV6-5 | TRBD2 | CASSYSGLAGDTDTQYF | TGTGCCAGCAGTTACTCCGGACTAGCGGGGGACACAGATACGCAGTATTTT
12 | TRBJ2-2 | . | TRBV30 | . | CAWTRAAGELFF | TGTGCCTGGACCAGGGCGGCCGGGGAGCTGTTTTTT
16 | TRBJ2-3 | . | TRBV5-1 | . | CASSFPVGEYTDTQYF | TGCGCCAGCAGCTTCCCCGTCGGGGAATACACAGATACGCAGTATTTT
15 | TRBJ2-1 | . | TRBV7-9 | . | CASRYDPSQGNEQFF | TGTGCCAGCAGGTATGACCCCTCGCAGGGCAATGAGCAGTTCTTC
10 | TRBJ2-1 | . | TRBV2 | TRBD2 | CASSVLARVF | TGTGCCAGCAGTGTACTAGCGAGGGTCTTC
14 | TRBJ2-1 | . | TRBV20-1 | . | CSAKPFPVRNEQFF | TGCAGTGCCAAACCGTTCCCGGTTAGGAATGAGCAGTTCTTC
13 | TRBJ1-1 | . | TRBV5-1 | . | CASSLGGAVEAFF | TGCGCCAGCAGCTTGGGAGGCGCGGTTGAAGCTTTCTTT
15 | TRBJ1-1 | . | TRBV27 | . | CASPIWGETNTEAFF | TGTGCCAGCCCCATTTGGGGGGAGACTAACACTGAAGCTTTCTTT
15 | TRBJ2-7 | . | TRBV11-2 | . | CASSLADSPLFEQYF | TGTGCCAGCAGCTTAGCTGACTCACCTCTGTTCGAGCAGTACTTC
14 | TRBJ2-1 | . | TRBV20-1 | TRBD2 | CSARVRTSHDEQFF | TGCAGTGCCAGAGTAAGGACTAGTCACGATGAGCAGTTCTTC
16 | TRBJ1-6 | once | TRBV5-6 | TRBD1 | CASSLGQGLGNSPLHF | TGTGCCAGCAGCTTGGGACAGGGGTTGGGTAATTCACCCCTCCACTTT
14 | TRBJ2-5 | . | TRBV28 | . | CASSLLGRQETQYF | TGTGCCAGCAGCCTACTAGGCAGACAAGAGACCCAGTACTTC
15 | TRBJ1-1 | few | TRBV4-1 | . | CASSQGTDMNTEAFF | TGCGCCAGCAGCCAAGGGACAGACATGAACACTGAAGCTTTCTTT
16 | TRBJ2-4 | . | TRBV10-3 | TRBD1 | CAISERDREEGDIQYF | TGTGCCATCAGTGAAAGGGACAGGGAGGAAGGGGACATTCAGTACTTC
16 | TRBJ1-5 | . | TRBV6-1 | . | CASNELRVLGNQPQHF | TGTGCCAGCAATGAACTCAGGGTCCTGGGCAATCAGCCCCAGCATTTT
13 | TRBJ1-6 | . | TRBV12-3/TRBV12-4 | . | CASRAWGNSPLHF | TGTGCCAGCAGGGCGTGGGGGAATTCACCCCTCCACTTT
17 | TRBJ2-3 | . | TRBV5-1 | TRBD2 | CASSLAASGTATDTQYF | TGCGCCAGCAGCTTGGCGGCTAGCGGGACGGCAACAGATACGCAGTATTTT
16 | TRBJ2-5 | . | TRBV30 | TRBD1 | CAWSDYQTGNGETQYF | TGTGCCTGGAGTGACTACCAGACAGGGAATGGTGAGACCCAGTACTTC
13 | TRBJ1-1 | . | TRBV12-3/TRBV12-4 | . | CASSFLRRGEAFF | TGTGCCAGCAGCTTCTTACGACGGGGCGAAGCTTTCTTT
15 | TRBJ2-3 | once | TRBV5-6 | TRBD2 | CASSLSFGGTDTQYF | TGTGCCAGCAGCTTGTCATTCGGGGGGACAGATACGCAGTATTTT
13 | TRBJ1-5 | . | TRBV5-1 | . | CASSFGDAEPQHF | TGCGCCAGCAGCTTTGGGGATGCGGAGCCCCAGCATTTT
13 | TRBJ2-7 | . | TRBV24-1 | . | CATSDFNSYEQYF | TGTGCCACCAGTGATTTTAACTCCTACGAGCAGTACTTC
13 | TRBJ1-6 | once | TRBV30 | . | CAWRAAGTSPLHF | TGTGCCTGGAGAGCCGCAGGGACCTCACCCCTCCACTTT